The clone carrying this T cell receptor (beta chain) appeared a few times. The sample belongs to a study of blood T cell repertoires in COVID-19. Looking at the study overall: Acute-phase and convalescent COVID-19 samples originated in the United States, Italy and Spain. T cells, B-cell-depleted T cells, or PBMCs provided the cDNA or gDNA that served as material.

The germline gives CDR1 SGHRS, CDR2 YFSETQ. CDR3 size: 15 residues. J lost 6 bases, V lost 0 bases, and 9 bases had no gene match. Enrollment of patients from Seattle took place during active infection, with longitudinal follow-up. In the source study's methods: Quantification of nucleated cells was approximated via reference gene primer amplification. TCRdb keeps only in-frame clones here, not all; method: immunoSEQ multiplex PCR. V, J and clone size were drawn from that table, and D and trimming were deduced from the DNA. Among around 70,000 clones listed, 80% were seen once. The sequenced sample consisted of peripheral blood. The J gene is TRBJ2-7, the V gene TRBV5-1; TRBD1 matches at 7 bases. The sequence was obtained from a man aged 45-65 years with COVID-19, enrolled during active disease. CDR3 in amino acids: CASSLADRASGEQYF. The CDR3 DNA is TGCGCCAGCAGCTTGGCCGACAGGGCCAGTGGCGAGCAGTACTTC.